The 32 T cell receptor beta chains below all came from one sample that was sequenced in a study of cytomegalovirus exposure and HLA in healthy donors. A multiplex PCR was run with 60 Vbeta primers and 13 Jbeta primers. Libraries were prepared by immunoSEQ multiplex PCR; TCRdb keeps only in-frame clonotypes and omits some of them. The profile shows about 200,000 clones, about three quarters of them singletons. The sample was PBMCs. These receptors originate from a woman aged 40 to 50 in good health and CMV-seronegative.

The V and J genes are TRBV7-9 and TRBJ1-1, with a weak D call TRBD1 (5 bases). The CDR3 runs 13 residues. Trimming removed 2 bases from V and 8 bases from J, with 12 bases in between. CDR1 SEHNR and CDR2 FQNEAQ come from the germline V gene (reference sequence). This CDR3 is CASSLRADREAFF. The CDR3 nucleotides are TGTGCCAGCAGCTTAAGGGCAGACAGAGAAGCTTTCTTT.

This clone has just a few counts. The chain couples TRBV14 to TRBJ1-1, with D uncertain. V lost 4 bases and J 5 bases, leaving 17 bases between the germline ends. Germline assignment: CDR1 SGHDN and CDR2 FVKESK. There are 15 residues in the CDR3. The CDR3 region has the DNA TGTGCCAGCAGCCCGGCCCCGGGTCGTGGGACTGAAGCTTTCTTT. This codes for CASSPAPGRGTEAFF.

CDR3 DNA sequence: TGCGCCAGCAGCCCAGAGTTGGGTGCCAGGCCGAGATTTGAAGCTTTCTTT. It yields the protein CASSPELGARPRFEAFF. V usage is TRBV4-3 and J usage is TRBJ1-1, with no clear D. The CDR3 sequence is 17 residues long. Trimming stripped 4 bases from V and 7 bases from J, with 25 bases between. From germline, CDR1 is LGHNA and CDR2 YSLEER.

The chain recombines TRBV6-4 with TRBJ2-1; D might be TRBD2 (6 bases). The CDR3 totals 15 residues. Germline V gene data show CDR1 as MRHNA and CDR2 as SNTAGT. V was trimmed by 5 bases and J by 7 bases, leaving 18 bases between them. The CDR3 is CASSPLAGRSNEQFF. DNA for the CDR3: TGTGCCAGCAGTCCGTTGGCGGGGCGGTCTAATGAGCAGTTCTTC.

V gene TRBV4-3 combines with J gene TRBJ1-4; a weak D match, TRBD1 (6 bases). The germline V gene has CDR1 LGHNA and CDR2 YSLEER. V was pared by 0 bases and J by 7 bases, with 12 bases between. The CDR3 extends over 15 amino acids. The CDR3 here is CASSQDQGRVEKLFF. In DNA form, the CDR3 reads TGCGCCAGCAGCCAAGATCAGGGGAGGGTTGAAAAACTGTTTTTT.

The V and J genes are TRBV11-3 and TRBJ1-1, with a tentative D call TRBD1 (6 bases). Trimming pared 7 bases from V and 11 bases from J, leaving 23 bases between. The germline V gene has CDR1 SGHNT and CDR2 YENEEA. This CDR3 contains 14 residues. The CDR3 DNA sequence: TGTGCCAGCAAGGATCCGGACAGCCTCCACCGGGCTTTCTTT. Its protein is CASKDPDSLHRAFF.

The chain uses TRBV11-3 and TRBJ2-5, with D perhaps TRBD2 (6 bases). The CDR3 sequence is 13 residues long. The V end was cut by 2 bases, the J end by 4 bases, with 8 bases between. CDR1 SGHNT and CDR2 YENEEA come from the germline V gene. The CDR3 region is CASSLTAGETQYF. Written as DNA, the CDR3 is TGTGCCAGCAGCTTAACAGCGGGAGAGACCCAGTACTTC.

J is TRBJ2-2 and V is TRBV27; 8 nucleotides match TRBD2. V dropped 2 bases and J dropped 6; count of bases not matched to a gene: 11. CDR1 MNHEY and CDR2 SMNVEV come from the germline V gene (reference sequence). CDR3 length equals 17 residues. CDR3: CASSLRLGTRMAGELFF. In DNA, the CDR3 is TGTGCCAGCAGTTTAAGATTAGGGACTAGGATGGCCGGGGAGCTGTTTTTT.

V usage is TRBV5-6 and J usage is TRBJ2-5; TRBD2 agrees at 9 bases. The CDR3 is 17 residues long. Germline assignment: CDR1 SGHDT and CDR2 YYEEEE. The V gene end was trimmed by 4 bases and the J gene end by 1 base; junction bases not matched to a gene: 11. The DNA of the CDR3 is TGTGCCAGCAGCGGGGGCCCCCTAGCGGGGTTCCAAGAGACCCAGTACTTC. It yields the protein CASSGGPLAGFQETQYF.

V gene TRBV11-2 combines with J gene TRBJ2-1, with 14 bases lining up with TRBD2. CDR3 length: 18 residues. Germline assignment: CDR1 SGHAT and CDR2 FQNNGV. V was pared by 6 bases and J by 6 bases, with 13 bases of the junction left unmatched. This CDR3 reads CASRGTSGSSPVGNEQFF. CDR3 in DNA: TGTGCCAGCAGGGGGACTAGCGGGAGTTCCCCCGTTGGCAATGAGCAGTTCTTC.

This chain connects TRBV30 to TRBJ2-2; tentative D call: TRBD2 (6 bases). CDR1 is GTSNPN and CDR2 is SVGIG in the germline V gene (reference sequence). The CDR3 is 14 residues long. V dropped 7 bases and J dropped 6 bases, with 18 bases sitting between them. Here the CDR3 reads CAFSIKRVAGELFF. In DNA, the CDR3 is TGTGCCTTCTCGATAAAGCGGGTCGCCGGGGAGCTGTTTTTT.

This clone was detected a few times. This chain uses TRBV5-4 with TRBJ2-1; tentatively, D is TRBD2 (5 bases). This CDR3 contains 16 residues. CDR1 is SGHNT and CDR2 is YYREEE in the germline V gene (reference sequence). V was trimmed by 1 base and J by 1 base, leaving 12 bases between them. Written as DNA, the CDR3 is TGTGCCAGCAGCTTGCTGAGGGCCCAGTCCTACAATGAGCAGTTCTTC. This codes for CASSLLRAQSYNEQFF.

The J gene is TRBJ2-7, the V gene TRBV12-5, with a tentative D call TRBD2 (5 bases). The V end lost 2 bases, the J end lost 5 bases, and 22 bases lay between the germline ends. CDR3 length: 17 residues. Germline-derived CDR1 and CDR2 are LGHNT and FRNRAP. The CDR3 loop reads CASGLWAGPRGRHEQYF. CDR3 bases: TGTGCTAGTGGTTTGTGGGCCGGGCCACGGGGAAGACACGAGCAGTACTTC.

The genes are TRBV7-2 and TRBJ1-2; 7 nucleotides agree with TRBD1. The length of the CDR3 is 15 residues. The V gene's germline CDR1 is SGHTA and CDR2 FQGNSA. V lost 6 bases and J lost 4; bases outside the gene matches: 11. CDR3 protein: CASSLLQGNGYGYTF. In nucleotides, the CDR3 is TGTGCCAGCAGTTTACTACAGGGGAACGGCTATGGCTACACCTTC.

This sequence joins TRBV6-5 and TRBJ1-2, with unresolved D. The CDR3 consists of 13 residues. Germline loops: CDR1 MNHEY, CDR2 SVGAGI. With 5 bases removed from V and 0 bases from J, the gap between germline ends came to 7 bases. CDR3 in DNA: TGTGCCAGCAGTCTCCAGGCTAACTATGGCTACACCTTC. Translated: CASSLQANYGYTF.

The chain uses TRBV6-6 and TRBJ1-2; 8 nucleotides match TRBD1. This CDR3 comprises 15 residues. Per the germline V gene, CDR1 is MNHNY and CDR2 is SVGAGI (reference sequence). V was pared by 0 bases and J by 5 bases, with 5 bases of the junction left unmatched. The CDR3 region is CASSYSSGGEYGYTF. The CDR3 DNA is TGTGCCAGCAGTTACTCTTCAGGGGGCGAGTATGGCTACACCTTC.

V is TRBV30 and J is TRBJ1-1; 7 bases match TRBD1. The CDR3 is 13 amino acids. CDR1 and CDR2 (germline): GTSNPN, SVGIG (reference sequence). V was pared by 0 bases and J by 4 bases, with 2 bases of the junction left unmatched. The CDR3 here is CAWSVGQATEAFF. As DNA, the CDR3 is TGTGCCTGGAGTGTAGGACAGGCCACTGAAGCTTTCTTT.

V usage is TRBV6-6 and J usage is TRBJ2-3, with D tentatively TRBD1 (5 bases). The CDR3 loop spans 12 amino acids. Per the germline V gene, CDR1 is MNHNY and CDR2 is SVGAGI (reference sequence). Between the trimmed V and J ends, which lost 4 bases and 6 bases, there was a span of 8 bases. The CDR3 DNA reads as TGTGCCAGCAGTTTACAGGTGGATACGCAGTATTTT. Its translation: CASSLQVDTQYF.

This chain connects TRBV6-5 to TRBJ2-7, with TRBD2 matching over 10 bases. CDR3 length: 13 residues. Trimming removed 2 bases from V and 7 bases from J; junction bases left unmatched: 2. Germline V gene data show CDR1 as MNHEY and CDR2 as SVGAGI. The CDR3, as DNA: TGTGCCAGCAGTTACGGTAGCGGGGGGGAGCAGTACTTC. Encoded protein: CASSYGSGGEQYF.

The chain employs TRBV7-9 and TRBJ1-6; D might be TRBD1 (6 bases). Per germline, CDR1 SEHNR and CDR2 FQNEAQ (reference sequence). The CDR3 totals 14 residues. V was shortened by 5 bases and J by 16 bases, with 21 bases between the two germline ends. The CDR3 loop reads CASSAVGQPRFLHF. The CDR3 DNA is TGTGCCAGCAGCGCAGTCGGACAGCCCCGTTTTCTCCACTTT.

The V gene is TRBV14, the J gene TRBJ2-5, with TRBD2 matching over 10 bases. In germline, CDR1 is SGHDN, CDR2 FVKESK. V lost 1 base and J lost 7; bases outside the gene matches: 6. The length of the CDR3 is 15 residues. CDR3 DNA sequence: TGTGCCAGCAGCCAAGCAGGACTAGCGGTAGGGACCCAGTACTTC. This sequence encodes CASSQAGLAVGTQYF.

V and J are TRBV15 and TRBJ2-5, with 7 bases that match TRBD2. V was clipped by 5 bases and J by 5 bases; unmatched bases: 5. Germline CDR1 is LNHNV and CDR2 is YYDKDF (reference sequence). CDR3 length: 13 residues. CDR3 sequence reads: CATSGGGEETQYF. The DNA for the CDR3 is TGTGCCACCAGCGGGGGGGGTGAGGAGACCCAGTACTTC.

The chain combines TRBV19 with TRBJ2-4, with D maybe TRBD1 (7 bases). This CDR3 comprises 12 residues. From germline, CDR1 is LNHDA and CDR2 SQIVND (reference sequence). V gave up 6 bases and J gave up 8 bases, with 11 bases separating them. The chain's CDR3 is CASRVRGDIQYF. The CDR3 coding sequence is TGTGCCAGTAGAGTCAGGGGGGACATTCAGTACTTC.

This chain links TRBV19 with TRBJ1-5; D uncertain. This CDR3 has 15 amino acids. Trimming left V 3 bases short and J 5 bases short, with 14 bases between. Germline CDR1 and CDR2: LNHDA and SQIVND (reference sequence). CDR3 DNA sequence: TGTGCCAGTAGTATCGGAGGACGGTTCGATCAGCCCCAGCATTTT. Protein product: CASSIGGRFDQPQHF.

This chain's CDR3 is CATSRQLAGTDTQYF. The CDR3 nucleotides read TGTGCCACCAGCAGACAACTAGCGGGCACAGATACGCAGTATTTT. The gene calls are TRBV15 and TRBJ2-3, with 8 bases that match TRBD2. Losses at the gene ends were 2 bases for V and 1 base for J; bases not matched to a gene: 2. This CDR3 spans 15 amino acids. CDR1 and CDR2 (germline): LNHNV, YYDKDF (reference sequence).

In nucleotides, the CDR3 is TGTGCCAGTAGTATAGATCGAGGGAAGGGCACTGAAGCTTTCTTT. This codes for CASSIDRGKGTEAFF. V gene TRBV19 combines with J gene TRBJ1-1; D ambiguous. Germline CDR1 LNHDA, CDR2 SQIVND (reference sequence). Trimming stripped 0 bases from V and 4 bases from J, with 12 bases between. There are 15 residues in the CDR3. The variable domain in full, with the rest retrieved from reference TRBV19 and TRBJ1-1, is DGGITQSPKYLFRKEGQNVTLSCEQNLNHDAMYWYRQDPGQGLRLIYYSQIVNDFQKGDIAEGYSVSREKKESFPLTVTSAQKNPTAFYLCASSIDRGKGTEAFFGQGTRLTVV.

The CDR3 DNA is TGTGCCAGCAGCCCAGACAGGGGCGGAAGCAATCAGCCCCAGCATTTT. Its translation is CASSPDRGGSNQPQHF. The genes are TRBV7-9 and TRBJ1-5, with 8 nucleotides matching TRBD1. With 5 bases clipped from V and 1 base from J, the junction kept 7 bases outside the gene matches. Per the germline V gene, CDR1 is SEHNR and CDR2 is FQNEAQ (reference sequence). The CDR3 totals 16 residues.

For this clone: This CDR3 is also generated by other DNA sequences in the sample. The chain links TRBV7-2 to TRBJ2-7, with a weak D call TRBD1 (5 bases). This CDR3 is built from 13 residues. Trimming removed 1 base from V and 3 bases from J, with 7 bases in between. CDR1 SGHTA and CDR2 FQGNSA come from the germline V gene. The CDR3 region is CASSLDRFYEQYF. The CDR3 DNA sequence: TGTGCCAGCAGCTTAGACAGGTTCTACGAGCAGTACTTC.

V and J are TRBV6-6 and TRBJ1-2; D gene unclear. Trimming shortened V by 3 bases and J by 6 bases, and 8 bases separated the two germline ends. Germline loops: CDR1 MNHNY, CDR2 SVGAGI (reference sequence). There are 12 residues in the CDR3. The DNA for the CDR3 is TGTGCCAGCAGTTATCCGAGGGATGGCTACACCTTC. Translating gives CASSYPRDGYTF.

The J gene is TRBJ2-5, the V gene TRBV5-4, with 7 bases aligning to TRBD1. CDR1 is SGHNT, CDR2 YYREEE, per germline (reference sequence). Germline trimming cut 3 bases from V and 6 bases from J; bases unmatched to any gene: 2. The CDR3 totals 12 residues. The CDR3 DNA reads TGTGCCAGCAGCTCGGACAGGAAGACCCAGTACTTC. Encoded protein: CASSSDRKTQYF. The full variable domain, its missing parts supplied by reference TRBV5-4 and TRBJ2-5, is ETGVTQSPTHLIKTRGQQVTLRCSSQSGHNTVSWYQQALGQGPQFIFQYYREEENGRGNFPPRFSGLQFPNYSSELNVNALELDDSALYLCASSSDRKTQYFGPGTRLLVL.

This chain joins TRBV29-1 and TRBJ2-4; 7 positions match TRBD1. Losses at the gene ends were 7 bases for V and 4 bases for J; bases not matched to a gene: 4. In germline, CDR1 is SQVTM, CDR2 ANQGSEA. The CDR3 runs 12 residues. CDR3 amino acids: CSARDSKNIQYF. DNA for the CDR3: TGCAGCGCCCGGGACAGTAAAAACATTCAGTACTTC.

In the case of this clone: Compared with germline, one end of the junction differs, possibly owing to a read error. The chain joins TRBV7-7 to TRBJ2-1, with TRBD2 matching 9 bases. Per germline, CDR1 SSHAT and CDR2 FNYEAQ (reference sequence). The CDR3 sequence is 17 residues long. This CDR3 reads CASSDNRAGGYYNEQFF. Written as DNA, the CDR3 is TGTGCTAGCAGCGATAACCGAGCGGGAGGTTATTACAATGAGCAGTTCTTC.